Below, 25 T cell receptor beta chains from the same sample are listed, as sequenced in a study of blood T cell repertoires in COVID-19. The assay was immunoSEQ multiplex PCR, and TCRdb's table has in-frame clones only and misses some. The table records 95,000 to 120,000 clones, around 85% of them present only once. The sample consisted of peripheral blood. Receptors were obtained from a woman aged 55 to 70 with COVID-19, enrolled during active disease.

This clone was counted a few times. CDR3 coding DNA: TGTGCCAGTAGTACCCGGACATATGGCTACACCTTC. Its translation: CASSTRTYGYTF. This chain connects TRBV19 to TRBJ1-2; a weak D match, TRBD1 (5 bases). V shed 4 bases and J shed 5 bases, with 8 bases lying between them. The CDR3 is made up of 12 amino acids. Germline-derived CDR1 and CDR2 are LNHDA and SQIVND (reference sequence).

This clone appeared a few times. This rearrangement joins TRBV7-9 to TRBJ1-1; D unclear. The V end was cut by 5 bases, the J end by 1 base, with 8 bases between. Germline-derived CDR1 and CDR2 are SEHNR and FQNEAQ (reference sequence). The CDR3 runs to 13 residues. This CDR3 is CASSNTENTEAFF. In DNA, the CDR3 is TGTGCCAGCAGCAATACAGAGAACACTGAAGCTTTCTTT.

The chain uses TRBV7-2 and TRBJ1-2, with D unresolved. V was pared by 7 bases and J by 4 bases, with 19 bases between. In germline, CDR1 is SGHTA, CDR2 FQGNSA. The CDR3 runs 15 residues. CDR3 nucleotides: TGTGCCAGCATCCCCCCCGGCAGGCCCCTCTATGGCTACACCTTC. As protein: CASIPPGRPLYGYTF.

The CDR3 reads CASSSTPGGAGGYTF. CDR3 bases: TGTGCCAGCAGCTCGACTCCGGGGGGCGCGGGCGGCTACACCTTC. This sequence joins TRBV7-3 and TRBJ1-2; D might be TRBD1 (6 bases). Trimming pared 4 bases from V and 8 bases from J, leaving 20 bases between. The V gene's germline CDR1 is SGHTA and CDR2 FQGTGA. This CDR3 is built from 15 residues.

This chain links TRBV5-8 with TRBJ2-3; 10 positions match TRBD1. CDR1 is SGHTS and CDR2 is YDEGEE in the germline V gene. V was pared by 4 bases and J by 6 bases, with 8 bases of the junction left unmatched. CDR3 size: 15 residues. The CDR3 DNA follows: TGTGCCAGCAGCCCAAGGACAGGGGGGGAGGATACGCAGTATTTT. Amino acids: CASSPRTGGEDTQYF.

The rearrangement joins TRBV6-1 to TRBJ2-7; no clear D gene. Germline assignment: CDR1 MNHNS and CDR2 SASEGT. The CDR3 spans 19 residues. The germline V and J ends were trimmed by 0 bases and 0 bases, with 21 bases remaining between them. The CDR3 region is CASSEARHRARLISYEQYF. CDR3 nucleotides: TGTGCCAGCAGTGAAGCGCGTCACCGAGCCAGGCTAATCTCCTACGAGCAGTACTTC.

Notes on this clone: Germline is not matched at one junction end, which may reflect a read error. This rearrangement joins TRBV12-3 or TRBV12-4 to TRBJ2-1; tentatively, D is TRBD1 (5 bases). The CDR3 spans 12 residues. DNA for the CDR3: TGTGCCAGCAGTTTAAGACAGCTATCCTTGATCTTC. It specifies CASSLRQLSLIF.

The chain joins TRBV5-4 to TRBJ2-7, with 8 bases that match TRBD2. Germline V gene sequence: CDR1 SGHNT, CDR2 YYREEE (reference sequence). CDR3 length: 14 residues. Trimming took 0 bases from V and 3 from J; bases not matched to a gene: 2. For the CDR3, the DNA is TGTGCCAGCAGCTTGGTAGCGGGGAGCTACGAGCAGTACTTC. It encodes CASSLVAGSYEQYF.

In its sample, this clone was seen a few times. This chain joins TRBV25-1 and TRBJ1-4, with 7 bases fitting TRBD1. Trimming removed 3 bases from V and 8 bases from J; junction bases left unmatched: 12. This CDR3 contains 16 residues. Germline assignment: CDR1 MGHDK and CDR2 SYGVNS. DNA of the CDR3: TGTGCCAGCAGTGACGTAACAGGGGCCCCCGCGGAAAAACTGTTTTTT. Translating gives CASSDVTGAPAEKLFF.

This chain uses TRBV7-3 with TRBJ2-2; 10 positions agree with TRBD1. The length of the CDR3 is 16 residues. V dropped 5 bases and J dropped 4; count of bases not matched to a gene: 7. CDR1 and CDR2 from the germline V gene are SGHTA and FQGTGA. CDR3 sequence: CASSTPGTGATGELFF. As DNA, the CDR3 is TGTGCCAGCAGCACACCCGGGACAGGGGCCACCGGGGAGCTGTTTTTT.

The chain combines TRBV11-2 with TRBJ1-2; D gene unclear. The CDR3 totals 14 residues. Germline V gene data show CDR1 as SGHAT and CDR2 as FQNNGV. V lost 1 base to trimming and J lost 3 bases, with 9 bases between them. CDR3 DNA sequence: TGTGCCAGCAGCTTAGTGGGCAGTTACTATGGCTACACCTTC. This encodes CASSLVGSYYGYTF.

The genes are TRBV18 and TRBJ2-1; 12 bases line up with TRBD1. The CDR3 loop spans 14 amino acids. The V and J ends lost 6 bases and 5 bases, in that order; junction bases with no gene match: 2. Germline V CDR1 and CDR2: KGHSH, LQKENI. The DNA of the CDR3 is TGTGCCAGCTCCGGGACAGGGGGCGACAATGAGCAGTTCTTC. This sequence encodes CASSGTGGDNEQFF.

CDR3: CASSLIRVGQFF. For the CDR3, the DNA is TGTGCCAGCAGTTTAATCAGGGTCGGACAGTTCTTC. This chain uses TRBV12-3 or TRBV12-4 with TRBJ2-1; tentatively, D is TRBD1 (5 bases). The CDR3 consists of 12 residues. Trimming shortened V by 2 bases and J by 13 bases, and 12 bases separated the two germline ends.

The chain links TRBV18 to TRBJ2-7; 9 positions match TRBD1. The CDR3 is 14 amino acids. The germline V gene encodes CDR1 KGHSH and CDR2 LQKENI. V was pared by 3 bases and J by 3 bases, with 3 bases of the junction left unmatched. The CDR3: CASSPGQGIYEQYF. DNA for the CDR3: TGTGCCAGCTCACCGGGACAGGGTATCTACGAGCAGTACTTC.

The J gene is TRBJ2-5, the V gene TRBV14; 8 bases fit TRBD2. Trimming at V came to 3 bases and at J to 7 bases, leaving 10 bases not matched to a gene. CDR1 is SGHDN and CDR2 is FVKESK in the germline V gene. This CDR3 region has 15 residues. CDR3 nucleotide sequence: TGTGCCAGCAGCCAGGCGGGGGGCCTTGCTGGGACCCAGTACTTC. Translating gives CASSQAGGLAGTQYF.

The J gene is TRBJ2-5, the V gene TRBV7-6; 13 nucleotides align to TRBD2. Germline CDR1 and CDR2: SGHVS and FNYEAQ. This CDR3 is 17 amino acids long. The trim removed 6 bases at V and 1 base at J, leaving 8 bases unmatched. CDR3 coding DNA: TGTGCCAGCAGGCATCCCGGGACTAGCGGGGTCCAAGAGACCCAGTACTTC. Translation: CASRHPGTSGVQETQYF.

This chain connects TRBV27 to TRBJ2-7; 8 bases align to TRBD1. V lost 2 bases to trimming and J lost 4 bases; unmatched junction nucleotides: 10. CDR1 MNHEY and CDR2 SMNVEV come from the germline V gene (reference sequence). The CDR3 runs 16 residues. In DNA, the CDR3 is TGTGCCAGCAGTTTAACAAGTGGGACAGGATATTACGAGCAGTACTTC. Encoded protein: CASSLTSGTGYYEQYF.

This clone was detected a few times. The chain recombines TRBV6-1 with TRBJ1-5, with 7 bases that match TRBD1. With 2 bases clipped from V and 6 bases from J, the junction kept 4 bases outside the gene matches. The V gene's germline CDR1 is MNHNS and CDR2 SASEGT. This CDR3 contains 14 residues. CDR3 coding DNA: TGTGCCAGCAGTGAAAGACCAGGGGGTCAGCCCCAGCATTTT. Its protein is CASSERPGGQPQHF.

The rearrangement joins TRBV4-1 to TRBJ1-2, with D maybe TRBD1 (6 bases). This CDR3 spans 13 amino acids. Germline V gives CDR1 MGHRA, CDR2 YSYEKL. V shed 4 bases and J shed 5 bases, with 11 bases lying between them. CDR3 region: CASSPSGEYGYTF. CDR3 bases: TGCGCCAGCAGCCCATCAGGGGAATATGGCTACACCTTC.

The V gene is TRBV28, the J gene TRBJ1-2; D uncertain. This CDR3 is built from 12 residues. Deletions cut 5 bases from V and 3 bases from J, with 7 bases between. The germline gives CDR1 MDHEN, CDR2 SYDVKM. This CDR3 reads CASSLPYYGYTF. The CDR3 nucleotides are TGTGCCAGCAGTCTTCCCTACTATGGCTACACCTTC.

The rearrangement joins TRBV7-9 to TRBJ1-1, with D maybe TRBD1 (5 bases). Trimming stripped 0 bases from V and 2 bases from J, with 10 bases between. This CDR3 has 15 amino acids. The germline CDR1 and CDR2 sequences are SEHNR and FQNEAQ (reference sequence). CDR3 residues: CASSLALRANTEAFF. Here the CDR3 DNA reads TGTGCCAGCAGCTTAGCGCTCAGGGCTAACACTGAAGCTTTCTTT.

V usage is TRBV5-1 and J usage is TRBJ1-4, with D tentatively TRBD1 (5 bases). Germline V gene sequence: CDR1 SGHRS, CDR2 YFSETQ. The ends were cut back, 0 bases at V and 4 bases at J, with 7 bases in the middle. The CDR3 runs to 14 residues. The CDR3: CASSLGRGNEKLFF. The CDR3 DNA sequence: TGCGCCAGCAGCTTGGGGAGGGGTAATGAAAAACTGTTTTTT.

This chain links TRBV6-1 with TRBJ2-1, with TRBD2 matching over 10 bases. Germline CDR1 MNHNS, CDR2 SASEGT. The trim removed 1 base at V and 9 bases at J, leaving 9 bases unmatched. This CDR3 contains 16 residues. In DNA form, the CDR3 reads TGTGCCAGCAGTGAAGGAGCAGCGGGGGGGTGGTTTGAGCAGTTCTTC. Translating gives CASSEGAAGGWFEQFF.

The chain links TRBV7-6 to TRBJ2-7, with 9 bases lining up with TRBD1. The CDR3 sequence is 16 residues long. Germline trimming cut 5 bases from V and 2 bases from J; bases unmatched to any gene: 10. Per germline, CDR1 SGHVS and CDR2 FNYEAQ. The CDR3 nucleotides read TGTGCCAGCAGCCCCCAGGGGGGACAGGGACCCTACGAGCAGTACTTC. Translation: CASSPQGGQGPYEQYF.

The V gene is TRBV6-5, the J gene TRBJ1-4; 7 bases match TRBD1. V was pared by 5 bases and J by 7 bases, with 10 bases of the junction left unmatched. This CDR3 spans 15 amino acids. Germline V gene data show CDR1 as MNHEY and CDR2 as SVGAGI. The CDR3 reads CASSLVQGMGEKLFF. CDR3 coding DNA: TGTGCCAGCAGTCTTGTACAGGGGATGGGTGAAAAACTGTTTTTT.